The rows below give T cell receptor beta chains drawn from one sample of a study of cytomegalovirus exposure and HLA in healthy donors. Produced via immunoSEQ multiplex PCR; TCRdb's table is partial and in-frame only. The sample has over 200,000 clones; about 85% are singletons. Sequences were obtained from PBMCs. All receptors derive from a human donor in good health. Both conserved end residues are part of each CDR3. A D gene is named only where the DNA matches it firmly. Size is omitted from some rows. Given values are once, few, many or a class for expanded clones.

V: TRBV5-1
J: TRBJ2-7
D: .
size: few
DNA: TGCGCCAGCAGCTTGCAGCGGGACGAGCAGTACTTC
CDR3: CASSLQRDEQYF

V: TRBV15
J: TRBJ1-2
D: TRBD1
size: .
DNA: TGTGCCACCAGCAGAGATCGGGGACAGGGCTATGGCTACACCTTC
CDR3: CATSRDRGQGYGYTF

V: TRBV5-4
J: TRBJ1-5
D: .
size: .
DNA: TGTGCCAGCAGCCTCGACAGGAATCAGCCCCAGCATTTT
CDR3: CASSLDRNQPQHF

V: TRBV4-2
J: TRBJ1-5
D: .
size: .
DNA: TGTGCCAGCAGCCAGGATGGAGTATTGACTAATCAGCCCCAGCATTTT
CDR3: CASSQDGVLTNQPQHF

V: TRBV29-1
J: TRBJ2-7
D: TRBD1
size: once
DNA: TGCAGCGTCATAACCCTGGACAGGGGCTCCTACGAGCAGTACTTC
CDR3: CSVITLDRGSYEQYF

V: TRBV9
J: TRBJ2-3
D: TRBD2
size: .
DNA: TGTGCCAGCAGCACTGGACTAGCGGGGTCTACAGATACGCAGTATTTT
CDR3: CASSTGLAGSTDTQYF

V: TRBV27
J: TRBJ1-3
D: .
size: once
DNA: TGTGCCAGCAGTCCAACAGGGATCGGAAACACCATATATTTT
CDR3: CASSPTGIGNTIYF

V: TRBV5-1
J: TRBJ1-2
D: .
size: .
DNA: TGCGCCAGCAGCTTGGAAGTGGGCCCCTATGGCTACACCTTC
CDR3: CASSLEVGPYGYTF

V: TRBV4-1
J: TRBJ2-7
D: TRBD2
size: .
DNA: TGCGCCAGCAGCCTGATCTGGGGGGGGGAGCAGTACTTC
CDR3: CASSLIWGGEQYF

V: TRBV28
J: TRBJ1-4
D: .
size: .
DNA: TGTGCCAGCAGTTTCCTTGGGGGGGCAACTAATGAAAAACTGTTTTTT
CDR3: CASSFLGGATNEKLFF

V: TRBV7-9
J: TRBJ2-7
D: .
size: .
DNA: TGTGCCAGCAGCTTAAGGTTAGCTTTCGAGCAGTACTTC
CDR3: CASSLRLAFEQYF

V: TRBV5-1
J: TRBJ1-1
D: .
size: .
DNA: TGCGCCAGCAGCAAACCGACAGGGAACACTGAAGCTTTCTTT
CDR3: CASSKPTGNTEAFF

V: TRBV7-9
J: TRBJ2-3
D: TRBD2
size: .
DNA: TGTGCCAGCAGCTTAGCTCGTGGTAGCGGGAGGGCAGATACGCAGTATTTT
CDR3: CASSLARGSGRADTQYF

V: TRBV5-1
J: TRBJ2-1
D: .
size: .
DNA: TGCGCCAGCAGCCTAAGCGGGTGGGAGAGCCATGAGCAGTTCTTC
CDR3: CASSLSGWESHEQFF

V: TRBV4-2
J: TRBJ1-3
D: .
size: once
DNA: TGTGCCAGCAGCCAGAGCAGGCTGTCTGGAAACACCATATATTTT
CDR3: CASSQSRLSGNTIYF

V: TRBV5-8
J: TRBJ1-2
D: .
size: once
DNA: TGTGCCACCACCCCGGGGACTAACTATGGCTACACCTTC
CDR3: CATTPGTNYGYTF

V: TRBV6-4
J: TRBJ2-7
D: .
size: .
DNA: TGTGCCAGCATACAACAACAGGGACCCTCTAACGAGCAGTACTTC
CDR3: CASIQQQGPSNEQYF

V: TRBV6-6
J: TRBJ2-1
D: TRBD2
size: .
DNA: TGTGCCAGCATAAGCGGGGGGTACAATGAGCAGTTCTTC
CDR3: CASISGGYNEQFF

V: TRBV7-2
J: TRBJ2-7
D: TRBD2
size: few
DNA: TGTGCCAGCAGCTTAGGTTGGGGCGGGAGAGGGTACGAGCAGTACTTC
CDR3: CASSLGWGGRGYEQYF

V: TRBV7-9
J: TRBJ2-3
D: TRBD1
size: .
DNA: TGTGCCAGCAGCTTGGGACAGGGGGTAAATACGCAGTATTTT
CDR3: CASSLGQGVNTQYF

V: TRBV5-6
J: TRBJ1-2
D: TRBD1
size: .
DNA: TGTGCCAGCAGCGTACCGGGACAGGAGAACTATGGCTACACCTTC
CDR3: CASSVPGQENYGYTF

V: TRBV2
J: TRBJ1-2
D: .
size: .
DNA: TGTGCCAGCGTTGCGCGGGCGGTCGGCTACACCTTC
CDR3: CASVARAVGYTF

V: TRBV6-1
J: TRBJ2-7
D: .
size: .
DNA: TGTGCCAGCAGGAGCATAGGGACAAGTTCCTACGAGCAGTACTTC
CDR3: CASRSIGTSSYEQYF

V: TRBV29-1
J: TRBJ2-1
D: .
size: .
DNA: TGCAGCGTTGAAGCCCTCAGCTCCTACAATGAGCAGTTCTTC
CDR3: CSVEALSSYNEQFF

V: TRBV7-2
J: TRBJ2-1
D: .
size: .
DNA: TGTGCCAGCAGCCACCATGGGTCCGCCAGGGGTGGGTACAATGAGCAGTTCTTC
CDR3: CASSHHGSARGGYNEQFF

V: TRBV9
J: TRBJ1-2
D: .
size: once
DNA: TGTGCCAGCAGCCGTGACTCGGCGGGCTACACCTTC
CDR3: CASSRDSAGYTF

V: TRBV30
J: TRBJ1-2
D: .
size: .
DNA: TGTGCCTGGAGTGGGGCCTTGAGAGAGGGCTACACCTTC
CDR3: CAWSGALREGYTF

V: TRBV10-3
J: TRBJ2-6
D: TRBD2
size: .
DNA: TGTGCCATCAACAGTCCCGGGACTACCTCTGGGGCCAACGTCCTGACTTTC
CDR3: CAINSPGTTSGANVLTF